Sequencing of this T cell receptor beta chain was carried out in a study of CD8 T cells in Susac syndrome. As for the study in general: Susac syndrome patients were untreated, on corticosteroids with some adding intravenous immunoglobulin, or on intravenous immunoglobulin only.

General study findings and limits: In Susac syndrome, the CD4+ T cell repertoires did not show clonal expansion.

Germline-derived CDR1 and CDR2 are DFQATT and SNEGSKA (reference sequence). The CDR3 loop spans 15 amino acids. Unmatched junction bases numbered 5, after V lost 0 bases and J lost 4 bases. An amount of RNA that ranged from about 0.45 to 1 ug was reverse transcribed with random hexamers. Multiplex immunoSEQ PCR targeted 54 Vbeta and 13 Jbeta TCR beta segments. From the immunoSEQ multiplex PCR reads, TCRdb called clonotypes with MiXCR, one entry per CDR3 protein. The sample has some 240,000 distinct CDR3 sequences; 90% to 96% are singletons. This clonotype was seen only once. As yet, its antigen is unknown.

The sequenced material came from CD4+ T cells from PBMCs. This TCR derives from a human donor with Susac syndrome. The genes are TRBV20-1 and TRBJ2-2, with 7 bases that match TRBD1. The CDR3 here is CSARDPRDSTGELFF. The CDR3 DNA reads as TGCAGTGCTAGAGATCCCCGGGACAGCACCGGGGAGCTGTTTTTT.